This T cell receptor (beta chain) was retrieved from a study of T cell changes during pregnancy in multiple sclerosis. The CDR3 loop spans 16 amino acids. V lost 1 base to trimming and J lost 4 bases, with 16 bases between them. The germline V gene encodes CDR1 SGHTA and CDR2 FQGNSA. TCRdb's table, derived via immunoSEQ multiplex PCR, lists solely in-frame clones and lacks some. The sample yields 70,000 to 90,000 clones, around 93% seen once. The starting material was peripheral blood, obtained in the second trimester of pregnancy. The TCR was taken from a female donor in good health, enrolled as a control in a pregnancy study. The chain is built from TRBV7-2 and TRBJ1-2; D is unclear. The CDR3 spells CASSLDGGKWAYGYTF. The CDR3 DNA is TGTGCCAGCAGCTTAGATGGAGGGAAATGGGCCTATGGCTACACCTTC.